These T cell receptor beta chains were read from a single sample in a study of shared clonotypes between healthy human individuals. Profiling relied on immunoSEQ multiplex PCR, and the TCRdb table lists in-frame clones only, not all of them. In the table there are more than 2,000,000 clones, more than 80% of which are singletons. Sequenced input: naive CD4+ T cells sorted from blood. All receptors come from a man younger than 30 in good health. The CDR3 runs from the conserved cysteine through the conserved F or W. The D gene is left open where the match is weak. Clone size is stated in some rows and not others, as once, few, many or a class when expanded.

V	D	J	size	DNA	CDR3
TRBV6-5	-	TRBJ1-6	-	TGTGCCAGCAGTGGCGGGGTTCGCTCACCCCTCCACTTT	CASSGGVRSPLHF
TRBV12-5	-	TRBJ2-7	-	TGTGCTAGTGGTTTGGTTGGTACAAAAGAGCAGTACTTC	CASGLVGTKEQYF
TRBV6-5	-	TRBJ1-6	-	TGTGCCAGCAGTAGGGGGTCACCCCTCCACTTT	CASSRGSPLHF
TRBV27	-	TRBJ1-2	once	TGTGCCAGCAGTTTAACGGGACACAAAATTGGCTACACCTTC	CASSLTGHKIGYTF
TRBV4-3	TRBD1	TRBJ2-7	once	TGCGCCAGCAGCCCCGGGACAGTACGGGCCTACTACGAGCAGTACTTC	CASSPGTVRAYYEQYF
TRBV6-1	TRBD1	TRBJ1-4	-	TGTGCCAGCAGTGTAAAGACAGGGGTTAATGAAAAACTGTTTTTT	CASSVKTGVNEKLFF
TRBV30	TRBD1	TRBJ1-2	-	TGTGCCTGGAGTGTACGACAGGGAACTAACTATGGCTACACCTTC	CAWSVRQGTNYGYTF
TRBV4-3	-	TRBJ2-1	-	TGCGCCAGCAGCCAAGGAGGAGTCGGAGAGCAGTTCTTC	CASSQGGVGEQFF
TRBV4-1	-	TRBJ2-1	-	TGCGCCAGCAGCCTCCAGGGAAGGTCCTACAATGAGCAGTTCTTC	CASSLQGRSYNEQFF
TRBV6-1	-	TRBJ2-3	-	TGTGCCAGCAGTGAAGTCGCAGATACGCAGTATTTT	CASSEVADTQYF
TRBV5-1	-	TRBJ2-7	-	TGCGCCAGCAGCCCACCGCAGGCTGCCTACGAGCAGTACTTC	CASSPPQAAYEQYF
TRBV5-1	-	TRBJ2-3	-	TGCGCCAGCAGCTTGGGGGACGGGCGCACAGATACGCAGTATTTT	CASSLGDGRTDTQYF
TRBV27	TRBD1	TRBJ1-1	-	TGTGCCAGCAGGACGCTCAGGGGGGACCTGAACACTGAAGCTTTCTTT	CASRTLRGDLNTEAFF
TRBV18	TRBD1	TRBJ1-4	-	TGTGCCAGCTCACCCGGGACAGGGAATACTAATGAAAAACTGTTTTTT	CASSPGTGNTNEKLFF
TRBV11-2	-	TRBJ2-5	once	TGTGCCAGCAGCTTAGTAGTCAGTCAAGAGACCCAGTACTTC	CASSLVVSQETQYF
TRBV5-1	TRBD2	TRBJ2-2	-	TGCGCCAGCAGCCTGGGACTAGCGGGAGGATGGGTCGACACCGGGGAGCTGTTTTTT	CASSLGLAGGWVDTGELFF
TRBV27	-	TRBJ2-5	-	TGTGCCAGCAGTTTATCAGGAGAGACCCAGTACTTC	CASSLSGETQYF
TRBV5-6	-	TRBJ2-3	-	TGTGCCAGCAGCTTGATAGCGAACACAGATACGCAGTATTTT	CASSLIANTDTQYF
TRBV7-3	-	TRBJ2-3	-	TGTGCCAGCAGCCAACTGGGAGATACGCAGTATTTT	CASSQLGDTQYF
TRBV5-1	-	TRBJ2-3	-	TGCGCCAGCAGCTTGGCCGGAGATACGCAGTATTTT	CASSLAGDTQYF
TRBV6-5	TRBD1	TRBJ1-6	-	TGTGCCAGCAGAACGACAGGGATATTAAATTCACCCCTCCACTTT	CASRTTGILNSPLHF
TRBV10-1	-	TRBJ1-5	-	TGCGCCAGCAGTGCGGGGGGCCGCAATCAGCCCCAGCATTTT	CASSAGGRNQPQHF
TRBV19	TRBD1	TRBJ1-2	-	TGTGCCAGTAGACCGACAGGGGACTATGGCTACACCTTC	CASRPTGDYGYTF
TRBV9	-	TRBJ2-7	-	TGTGCCAGCAGCGTAGGGCAGGAGTACGAGCAGTACTTC	CASSVGQEYEQYF
TRBV30	TRBD1	TRBJ2-2	-	TGTGCCTGGAGTGTCGCGACAGGGGACACCGGGGAGCTGTTTTTT	CAWSVATGDTGELFF
TRBV10-1	-	TRBJ2-1	-	TGCGCCAGCAGTGAAGGGGCATGGGATGAGCAGTTCTTC	CASSEGAWDEQFF
TRBV4-1	-	TRBJ1-3	-	TGCGCCAGCAGCCAAGACCGGCAGGCCCCCCCGAGCTCTGGAAACACCATATATTTT	CASSQDRQAPPSSGNTIYF
TRBV9	TRBD2	TRBJ2-5	once	TGTGCCAGCAGCACCCCATGGACTAGCGGGGGGGTAGAGACCCAGTACTTC	CASSTPWTSGGVETQYF
TRBV11-2	TRBD2	TRBJ2-7	-	TGTGCCAGCAGCTTAGGGACTAGCGGACCCTACGAGCAGTACTTC	CASSLGTSGPYEQYF
TRBV28	-	TRBJ2-3	-	TGTGCCAGCAGTGCCCCCCCCGGGGTTACGCAGTATTTT	CASSAPPGVTQYF
TRBV7-2	-	TRBJ2-3	-	TGTGCCAGTACCCTTCTCGATACGCAGTATTTT	CASTLLDTQYF
TRBV11-2	-	TRBJ1-3	-	TGTGCCAGCAGCTTAGATAGGGGCAACTCTGGAAACACCATATATTTT	CASSLDRGNSGNTIYF
TRBV10-1	TRBD2	TRBJ2-2	-	TGCGCCAGCAGTGGACCGGGACTAGCGGGGCGGGGGTCCACCGGGGAGCTGTTTTTT	CASSGPGLAGRGSTGELFF
TRBV7-6	-	TRBJ1-5	-	TGTGCCAGCAGTCGCCCATGCCGCCGGCATCAGCCCCAGCATTTT	CASSRPCRRHQPQHF
TRBV6-6	TRBD2	TRBJ2-7	once	TGTGCCAGCAGTTACTCTATTAGCGGGACCTACGAGCAGTACTTC	CASSYSISGTYEQYF
TRBV11-3	TRBD1	TRBJ2-5	-	TGTGCCAGCAGCCCGGACAGGGCGAGTGAGACCCAGTACTTC	CASSPDRASETQYF
TRBV7-9	-	TRBJ2-6	-	TGTGCCAGCAGCTTAGGCACGGCCGGGTTCATCTCTGGGGCCAACGTCCTGACTTTC	CASSLGTAGFISGANVLTF
TRBV5-1	TRBD1	TRBJ1-2	-	TGCGCCAGCAGCTTGGCCTTGGGACAGGGGGATGGCTACACCTTC	CASSLALGQGDGYTF
TRBV6-5	-	TRBJ2-3	-	TGTGCCAGCACCCAACCCTCTACAGATACGCAGTATTTT	CASTQPSTDTQYF
TRBV19	-	TRBJ1-3	-	TGTGCCAGTAGTATTAGTTCCGGGACCTCTGGAAACACCATATATTTT	CASSISSGTSGNTIYF
TRBV18	-	TRBJ1-2	-	TGTGCCAGCTCACCGGAGGGGGGACCTAACTATGGCTACACCTTC	CASSPEGGPNYGYTF
TRBV18	-	TRBJ2-5	-	TGTGCCAGCTCGGTGGCGGTCCCTGGAAGGGAGACCCAGTACTTC	CASSVAVPGRETQYF
TRBV4-1	-	TRBJ2-7	-	TGCGCCAGCAGCCGAGGATTTCCCTCCTACGAGCAGTACTTC	CASSRGFPSYEQYF
TRBV28	-	TRBJ2-7	-	TGTGCCAGCTTGAATTGGCAGGGCTACGAGCAGTACTTC	CASLNWQGYEQYF
TRBV14	-	TRBJ1-4	-	TGTGCCAGCAGCCAAGAGAGGGGGGTCGGCGAAAAACTGTTTTTT	CASSQERGVGEKLFF
TRBV18	-	TRBJ2-5	-	TGTGCCAGCTCACCACGCGACGCCAGGGGTTTGGAGACCCAGTACTTC	CASSPRDARGLETQYF
TRBV27	TRBD1	TRBJ2-7	-	TGTGCCAGCAGTTTAGGGACAGGGGTCGTCGGCGAGCAGTACTTC	CASSLGTGVVGEQYF
TRBV2	TRBD1	TRBJ2-4	-	TGTGCCAGCAGTGCCGACAGGGGGTCCAACATTCAGTACTTC	CASSADRGSNIQYF
TRBV12-5	TRBD1	TRBJ1-3	-	TGTGCTAGTGGTCCCGGGACAGGGGCCTACTCTGGAAACACCATATATTTT	CASGPGTGAYSGNTIYF